A selection of T cell receptor beta chains follows, all from one sample in a study of T cell repertoires in cytomegalovirus infection. Their antigen targets remain unknown. TCRdb recomputed calls from the reads with MiXCR, one row per CDR3 protein. This table holds a few hundred thousand distinct CDR3 sequences, 20% to 25% found once. Sequencing used cultured PBMCs, obtained from culture after CMV antigen stimulation. All receptors derive from a human donor in good health (CMV status not recorded). Some clones in this sample may be carry-over from other donors' samples. Each CDR3 is given with its conserved first and last residue. D genes are given only for firm matches. Rows may omit the clone size; those that give it use once, few, many or a size class.

many	TRBD2	TRBV10-3	18	TRBJ2-3	CAISESQSSGMVTDTQYF	TGTGCCATCAGTGAGTCGCAGAGTAGCGGGATGGTTACAGATACGCAGTATTTT
.	TRBD2	TRBV6-6	16	TRBJ2-1	CASSEGTSGRGNEQFF	TGTGCCAGCAGTGAGGGGACTAGCGGGAGGGGGAATGAGCAGTTCTTC
.	.	TRBV19	12	TRBJ2-3	CASSMQGHTQYF	TGTGCCAGTAGTATGCAAGGGCATACGCAGTATTTT
once	.	TRBV2	11	TRBJ2-5	CASSEGGPQYF	TGTGCCAGCAGTGAAGGAGGGCCCCAGTACTTC
.	.	TRBV7-9	15	TRBJ2-3	CASSLEGRSTDTQYF	TGTGCCAGCAGCTTAGAGGGAAGAAGCACAGATACGCAGTATTTT
few	TRBD2	TRBV6-2/TRBV6-3	14	TRBJ2-1	CASSYGLAGNEQFF	TGTGCCAGCAGTTACGGACTAGCGGGGAATGAGCAGTTCTTC
.	.	TRBV5-8	14	TRBJ2-2	CASSLPGVAGELFF	TGTGCCAGCAGCTTGCCGGGAGTCGCCGGGGAGCTGTTTTTT
few	TRBD1	TRBV16	13	TRBJ1-1	CASSQYGDRGAFF	TGTGCCAGCAGCCAATACGGGGACAGGGGAGCTTTCTTT
few	TRBD2	TRBV19	15	TRBJ2-7	CASSLTGEGSYEQYF	TGTGCCAGTAGTTTAACTGGGGAGGGATCCTACGAGCAGTACTTC
few	TRBD2	TRBV7-9	17	TRBJ2-1	CASGSGTSESSYNEQFF	TGTGCCAGCGGGTCTGGGACTAGCGAGAGCTCCTACAATGAGCAGTTCTTC
.	TRBD1	TRBV12-3/TRBV12-4	14	TRBJ2-1	CASSLRDRDNEQFF	TGTGCCAGCAGTTTACGGGACAGGGACAATGAGCAGTTCTTC
few	TRBD2	TRBV20-1	16	TRBJ2-1	CSASRLATQKRNEQFF	TGCAGTGCTAGCCGACTAGCGACCCAGAAGCGGAATGAGCAGTTCTTC
.	.	TRBV6-8	14	TRBJ2-1	CASSPPRPGDEQFF	TGTGCCAGCAGTCCCCCTCGGCCCGGGGATGAGCAGTTCTTC
.	.	TRBV7-9	13	TRBJ1-6	CASSSWGNSPLHF	TGTGCCAGCAGCTCATGGGGAAATTCACCCCTCCACTTT
few	TRBD2	TRBV27	17	TRBJ2-3	CASSSGGAGGPADTQYF	TGTGCCAGCAGTTCCGGGGGAGCGGGAGGGCCGGCAGATACGCAGTATTTT
.	.	TRBV19	16	TRBJ1-5	CASSLPKKLGNQPQHF	TGTGCCAGTAGTCTTCCGAAGAAGCTCGGCAATCAGCCCCAGCATTTT
.	TRBD1	TRBV4-3	14	TRBJ2-1	CARAGRGLVDEQFF	TGCGCCAGGGCAGGCAGGGGGTTGGTGGATGAGCAGTTCTTC
once	TRBD2	TRBV6-5	17	TRBJ2-3	CASSEDPAGVSTDTQYF	TGTGCCAGCAGTGAAGATCCAGCGGGGGTTAGCACAGATACGCAGTATTTT
many	TRBD1	TRBV7-3	14	TRBJ1-1	CASSQDRGGTEAFF	TGTGCCAGCAGTCAGGACAGGGGAGGGACTGAAGCTTTCTTT
few	.	TRBV24-1	13	TRBJ2-1	CATGSGTYNEQFF	TGTGCCACCGGGTCCGGGACATACAATGAGCAGTTCTTC
.	.	TRBV18	14	TRBJ1-1	CASSPFSLDAEAFF	TGTGCCAGCTCACCATTTTCTCTAGACGCTGAAGCTTTCTTT
.	.	TRBV7-8	16	TRBJ2-5	CASSLIAGTTIGTQYF	TGTGCCAGCAGCCTAATCGCCGGGACCACCATTGGGACCCAGTACTTC
few	.	TRBV4-3	16	TRBJ2-3	CASSQGGSRSTDTQYF	TGCGCCAGCAGCCAAGGCGGAAGTCGGAGCACAGATACGCAGTATTTT
few	.	TRBV7-2	13	TRBJ1-3	CASSAGRGNTIYF	TGTGCCAGCAGCGCCGGCCGGGGGAACACCATATATTTT
few	.	TRBV30	13	TRBJ1-1	CAWRFVMNTEAFF	TGTGCCTGGAGGTTCGTCATGAACACTGAAGCTTTCTTT
many	TRBD2	TRBV7-2	16	TRBJ2-1	CASSPSGGRARNEQFF	TGTGCCAGCAGCCCGTCCGGGGGGAGGGCCCGCAATGAGCAGTTCTTC
.	TRBD2	TRBV4-1	17	TRBJ2-1	CASSQVDGLAGSREQFF	TGCGCCAGCAGCCAAGTCGACGGACTAGCGGGATCTCGTGAGCAGTTCTTC
few	TRBD1	TRBV6-2/TRBV6-3	13	TRBJ2-7	CASTRDRDYEQYF	TGTGCCAGCACCCGGGACAGAGACTACGAGCAGTACTTC
few	.	TRBV5-4	14	TRBJ2-1	CASSRTGRGGEQFF	TGTGCCAGCAGCCGGACAGGGCGCGGGGGTGAGCAGTTCTTC
few	.	TRBV6-2/TRBV6-3	15	TRBJ2-5	CAGRGGSGIPETQYF	TGTGCCGGCAGGGGAGGAAGCGGGATTCCAGAGACCCAGTACTTC
.	.	TRBV6-2/TRBV6-3	14	TRBJ1-1	CASSYGRDRTEAFF	TGTGCCAGCAGTTACGGGCGGGATCGGACTGAAGCTTTCTTT
.	.	TRBV2	14	TRBJ2-3	CASKGTPSTDTQYF	TGTGCCAGCAAGGGGACACCTAGCACAGATACGCAGTATTTT
.	TRBD1	TRBV6-2/TRBV6-3	16	TRBJ2-5	CASCITSTGCRGTQYF	TGTGCCAGCTGCATCACCTCGACAGGGTGTAGGGGGACCCAGTACTTC
.	.	TRBV28	16	TRBJ2-5	CASSLGGISARETQYF	TGTGCCAGCAGTTTAGGGGGGATTTCTGCTCGGGAGACCCAGTACTTC
many	TRBD2	TRBV7-8	15	TRBJ2-7	CASSMLAGSSYEQYF	TGTGCCAGCAGCATGCTAGCGGGTAGCTCCTACGAGCAGTACTTC
.	.	TRBV6-5	13	TRBJ2-3	CASSYSGGDTQYF	TGTGCCAGCAGTTACTCCGGGGGAGATACGCAGTATTTT
many	.	TRBV6-2/TRBV6-3	15	TRBJ1-5	CASSYVRGSNQPQHF	TGTGCCAGCAGTTACGTAAGGGGTAGCAATCAGCCCCAGCATTTT
.	TRBD2	TRBV7-9	14	TRBJ2-5	CASSHRDYQETQYF	TGTGCCAGCAGCCACCGGGACTATCAAGAGACCCAGTACTTC
.	.	TRBV6-2/TRBV6-3	13	TRBJ1-5	CASSGKRNQPQHF	TGTGCCAGCTCCGGGAAACGCAATCAGCCCCAGCATTTT
few	.	TRBV9	17	TRBJ2-3	CASSVATMGGGTDTQYF	TGTGCCAGCAGCGTAGCTACCATGGGGGGTGGCACAGATACGCAGTATTTT
.	TRBD2	TRBV24-1	19	TRBJ2-3	CATSDPTSGSFSSTDTQYF	TGTGCCACCAGTGATCCTACTAGCGGGAGCTTTTCTAGCACAGATACGCAGTATTTT
many	TRBD1	TRBV4-2	16	TRBJ2-1	CASSQAQGDIYNEQFF	TGTGCCAGCAGCCAGGCCCAGGGGGATATCTACAATGAGCAGTTCTTC
.	.	TRBV4-3	15	TRBJ1-1	CASSLLGSKGTEAFF	TGCGCCAGCAGCCTTCTGGGGTCGAAGGGGACTGAAGCTTTCTTT
.	.	TRBV4-1	16	TRBJ2-7	CASSKDLMGVLNEQYF	TGCGCCAGCAGCAAAGATTTAATGGGGGTCCTGAACGAGCAGTACTTC
many	.	TRBV2	19	TRBJ2-5	CASSRVLVPVYLGQETQYF	TGTGCCAGCAGCCGCGTCCTAGTCCCCGTTTACTTGGGCCAAGAGACCCAGTACTTC
few	TRBD1	TRBV12-3/TRBV12-4	14	TRBJ2-5	CASSSTTGVETQYF	TGTGCCAGCAGTTCTACTACAGGGGTAGAGACCCAGTACTTC
few	TRBD1	TRBV12-3/TRBV12-4	15	TRBJ1-2	CASSPDRATNYGYTF	TGTGCCAGCAGTCCCGACAGGGCTACTAACTATGGCTACACCTTC
few	.	TRBV6-8	13	TRBJ2-2	CASNYVNTGELFF	TGTGCCAGCAACTACGTGAACACCGGGGAGCTGTTTTTT
.	.	TRBV6-2/TRBV6-3	14	TRBJ2-5	CASSFTQFQETQYF	TGTGCCAGCAGTTTTACACAATTCCAAGAGACCCAGTACTTC
many	TRBD1	TRBV7-2	13	TRBJ1-5	CASSSDRAQPQHF	TGTGCCAGCAGCTCCGACAGGGCCCAGCCCCAGCATTTT
.	TRBD2	TRBV10-3	15	TRBJ2-1	CATRDGTSGYNEQFF	TGTGCCACCAGGGACGGGACTAGCGGCTACAATGAGCAGTTCTTC
few	.	TRBV25-1	16	TRBJ2-3	CASSASRDPGADTQYF	TGTGCCAGCAGTGCGTCCCGGGACCCGGGGGCAGATACGCAGTATTTT
.	TRBD1	TRBV6-6	15	TRBJ2-7	CASSKPGQGVHEQYF	TGTGCCAGCAGTAAACCGGGACAGGGTGTCCACGAGCAGTACTTC
.	.	TRBV28	13	TRBJ2-4	CASSLSFSRTSYF	TGTGCCAGCAGTTTGTCCTTCTCACGGACTTCGTACTTC
.	TRBD2	TRBV4-3	16	TRBJ2-3	CASSRQLAGGRDTQYF	TGCGCCAGCAGCCGTCAACTAGCGGGAGGTCGAGATACGCAGTATTTT
few	.	TRBV24-1	14	TRBJ2-1	CATSDPTLANEQFF	TGTGCCACCAGTGACCCAACTCTAGCGAATGAGCAGTTCTTC
many	TRBD2	TRBV29-1	14	TRBJ2-7	CSVRWREASYEQYF	TGCAGCGTGAGATGGCGGGAGGCCTCCTACGAGCAGTACTTC